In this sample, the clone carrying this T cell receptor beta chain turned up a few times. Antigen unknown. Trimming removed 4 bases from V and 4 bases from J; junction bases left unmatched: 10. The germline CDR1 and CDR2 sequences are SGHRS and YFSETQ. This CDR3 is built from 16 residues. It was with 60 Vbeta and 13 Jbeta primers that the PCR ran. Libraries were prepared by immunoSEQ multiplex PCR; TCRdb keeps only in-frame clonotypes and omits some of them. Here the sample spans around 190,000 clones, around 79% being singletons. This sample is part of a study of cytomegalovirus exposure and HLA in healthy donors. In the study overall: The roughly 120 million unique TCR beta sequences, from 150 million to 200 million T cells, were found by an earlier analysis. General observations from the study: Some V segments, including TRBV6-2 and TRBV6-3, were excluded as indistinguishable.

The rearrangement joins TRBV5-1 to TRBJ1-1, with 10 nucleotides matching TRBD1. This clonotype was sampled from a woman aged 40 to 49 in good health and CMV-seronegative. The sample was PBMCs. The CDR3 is CASSRWTGGSVTEAFF. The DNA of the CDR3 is TGCGCCAGCAGCAGGTGGACAGGGGGGTCGGTCACTGAAGCTTTCTTT.